Listed below are T cell receptor beta chains from one sample, sequenced in a study of blood T cell repertoires in COVID-19. This table comes from immunoSEQ multiplex PCR, and its TCRdb copy is limited to in-frame clones, with some not included. The data contain around 260,000 clones, 84% of them singletons. The sequencing sample was made of peripheral blood. The receptors originated from a man between 60 and 75 years old with acute or convalescent COVID-19. Each CDR3 is given with its conserved first and last residue. The D gene is left open where the match is weak. Rows may omit the clone size; those that give it use once, few, many or a size class.

size: NA; J: TRBJ1-2; V: TRBV4-1; D: NA; length: 15; DNA: TGCGCCAGCAGCCAAGCCGACAGGAAACGGGATGGCTACACCTTC; CDR3: CASSQADRKRDGYTF
size: NA; J: TRBJ2-7; V: TRBV12-3/TRBV12-4; D: NA; length: 12; DNA: TGTGCCAGCAGTTCCGGGACCTACGAGCAGTACTTC; CDR3: CASSSGTYEQYF
size: NA; J: TRBJ2-5; V: TRBV4-1; D: TRBD2; length: 16; DNA: TGCGCCAGCAGCCCCATCGGGCTAGCGGGACAAGAGACCCAGTACTTC; CDR3: CASSPIGLAGQETQYF
size: NA; J: TRBJ1-4; V: TRBV25-1; D: NA; length: 13; DNA: TGTGCCAGCAGTGGAGGGGGTCGTGAAAAACTGTTTTTT; CDR3: CASSGGGREKLFF
size: NA; J: TRBJ1-2; V: TRBV2; D: NA; length: 15; DNA: TGTGCCAGCAGTGAATATTGGGGCCCGCCGGATGGCTACACCTTC; CDR3: CASSEYWGPPDGYTF
size: NA; J: TRBJ1-3; V: TRBV9; D: TRBD1; length: 14; DNA: TGTGCCAGCAGCGGGGACAGGGATGGAAACACCATATATTTT; CDR3: CASSGDRDGNTIYF
size: NA; J: TRBJ2-5; V: TRBV15; D: NA; length: 14; DNA: TGTGCCACCAGCAGAGATCCCGGGCAAGAGACCCAGTACTTC; CDR3: CATSRDPGQETQYF
size: once; J: TRBJ1-3; V: TRBV6-1; D: NA; length: 12; DNA: TGTGCCAGCAGTGAACATGGAAACACCATATATTTT; CDR3: CASSEHGNTIYF
size: NA; J: TRBJ2-3; V: TRBV19; D: NA; length: 14; DNA: TGTGCCAGTAGCTCTTCAGGGGGCACAGATACGCAGTATTTT; CDR3: CASSSSGGTDTQYF
size: NA; J: TRBJ2-2; V: TRBV5-4; D: NA; length: 15; DNA: TGTGCCAGCAGCACACACAGGGAAGACACCGGGGAGCTGTTTTTT; CDR3: CASSTHREDTGELFF
size: NA; J: TRBJ2-1; V: TRBV7-6; D: TRBD2; length: 15; DNA: TGTGCCAGCAGCTTAGGTAGCGGGACGTACAATGAGCAGTTCTTC; CDR3: CASSLGSGTYNEQFF
size: few; J: TRBJ1-1; V: TRBV6-1; D: NA; length: 14; DNA: TGTGCCAGCAGTGATTACAGGGAAGGGACTGAAGCTTTCTTT; CDR3: CASSDYREGTEAFF
size: NA; J: TRBJ2-7; V: TRBV3-1/TRBV3-2; D: TRBD2; length: 15; DNA: TGTGCCAGCAGCCAAGGTGGGGGGGGATCCTACGAGCAGTACTTC; CDR3: CASSQGGGGSYEQYF
size: NA; J: TRBJ1-1; V: TRBV7-9; D: TRBD1; length: 15; DNA: TGTGCCAGCAACCCGGGACAGGGGATGAACACTGAAGCTTTCTTT; CDR3: CASNPGQGMNTEAFF
size: NA; J: TRBJ1-3; V: TRBV3-1/TRBV3-2; D: NA; length: 16; DNA: TGTGCCAGCAGCCACCTGACAGCGAGCTCTGGAAACACCATATATTTT; CDR3: CASSHLTASSGNTIYF
size: once; J: TRBJ2-7; V: TRBV2; D: NA; length: 11; DNA: TGTGCCAGCATCTTACTAGCAGTGCCCTACTTC; CDR3: CASILLAVPYF
size: NA; J: TRBJ1-2; V: TRBV3-1/TRBV3-2; D: TRBD1; length: 18; DNA: TGTGCCAGCAGCCCCGGACAGGGGGCTTACACTCTAACCTATGGCTACACCTTC; CDR3: CASSPGQGAYTLTYGYTF
size: NA; J: TRBJ1-2; V: TRBV2; D: NA; length: 15; DNA: TGTGCCAGCAGTGAAAATAGAGATTTTCACTATGGCTACACCTTC; CDR3: CASSENRDFHYGYTF
size: once; J: TRBJ2-1; V: TRBV19; D: NA; length: 14; DNA: TGTGCCAGTAGTATCCCGCGCTCGGGGGGCTATCCGTTCTTC; CDR3: CASSIPRSGGYPFF
size: NA; J: TRBJ2-5; V: TRBV19; D: TRBD2; length: 15; DNA: TGTGCCAGTAGTATCACTAGCGGGAGCGGTGAGACCCAGTACTTC; CDR3: CASSITSGSGETQYF
size: NA; J: TRBJ2-2; V: TRBV5-4; D: NA; length: 14; DNA: TGTGCCAGCAGCTTGGGGAGCTTGACCGGGGAGCTGTTTTTT; CDR3: CASSLGSLTGELFF
size: once; J: TRBJ1-5; V: TRBV6-1; D: NA; length: 16; DNA: TGTGCCAGCAGTGTCCCCGGGGGTCACCTCTATCAGCCCCAGCATTTT; CDR3: CASSVPGGHLYQPQHF
size: NA; J: TRBJ2-7; V: TRBV20-1; D: NA; length: 15; DNA: TGCAGTGCTAGTTTGCTTAGCGCGACCGTTCGGGAGCAGTACTTC; CDR3: CSASLLSATVREQYF
size: NA; J: TRBJ1-1; V: TRBV10-3; D: TRBD1; length: 15; DNA: TGTGCCACAAGGACAGGGGGCGGCATGAACACTGAAGCTTTCTTT; CDR3: CATRTGGGMNTEAFF
size: NA; J: TRBJ1-1; V: TRBV4-2; D: NA; length: 14; DNA: TGTGCCAGCAGCCAAGTAGGTGGGGCAGTTGAAGCTTTCTTT; CDR3: CASSQVGGAVEAFF
size: NA; J: TRBJ2-3; V: TRBV5-1; D: NA; length: 15; DNA: TGCGCCAGCAGCTTAGCGGCGGAGGGCACAGATACGCAGTATTTT; CDR3: CASSLAAEGTDTQYF
size: NA; J: TRBJ2-1; V: TRBV6-5; D: TRBD2; length: 15; DNA: TGTGCCAGCAGTTACAGCGGGGGCTCCTACAATGAGCAGTTCTTC; CDR3: CASSYSGGSYNEQFF
size: NA; J: TRBJ1-1; V: TRBV7-3; D: NA; length: 13; DNA: TGTGCCAGCAGCTTAGGCAAGAGGGATGAAGCTTTCTTT; CDR3: CASSLGKRDEAFF
size: NA; J: TRBJ2-7; V: TRBV14; D: NA; length: 11; DNA: TGTGCCAGCAGCCAAGTAGACGAGCAGTACTTC; CDR3: CASSQVDEQYF
size: NA; J: TRBJ2-1; V: TRBV18; D: TRBD1; length: 16; DNA: TGTGCCAGCTCACCAACCGGAACAGGGGGGAACAATGAGCAGTTCTTC; CDR3: CASSPTGTGGNNEQFF
size: NA; J: TRBJ2-7; V: TRBV7-9; D: TRBD1; length: 14; DNA: TGTGCCAGCAGCTTAGATCAGGGGGCATACGAGCAGTACTTC; CDR3: CASSLDQGAYEQYF
size: NA; J: TRBJ1-1; V: TRBV10-3; D: NA; length: 14; DNA: TGTGCCATCAGTTTTCAGGGAGGGGAGGCTGAAGCTTTCTTT; CDR3: CAISFQGGEAEAFF
size: few; J: TRBJ1-2; V: TRBV7-8; D: NA; length: 16; DNA: TGTGCCAGCAAACCCAGCGGGGTCGGGCGTGGATTTGGCTACACCTTC; CDR3: CASKPSGVGRGFGYTF
size: NA; J: TRBJ2-1; V: TRBV27; D: TRBD1; length: 15; DNA: TGTGCCAGCAGTCGTCCGGGGACAGGCTACAATGAGCAGTTCTTC; CDR3: CASSRPGTGYNEQFF
size: NA; J: TRBJ2-1; V: TRBV2; D: TRBD2; length: 16; DNA: TGTGCCAGCAGTCTAGCGGGAGGCCCTTCTTACAATGAGCAGTTCTTC; CDR3: CASSLAGGPSYNEQFF
size: NA; J: TRBJ1-2; V: TRBV19; D: NA; length: 15; DNA: TGTGCCAGTAGTCCCCGCGCGGGGAATTCTGGCGGCTACACCTTC; CDR3: CASSPRAGNSGGYTF
size: NA; J: TRBJ1-2; V: TRBV6-5; D: TRBD1; length: 15; DNA: TGTGCCAGCAGTTCCGGGACAGGGGGACTATATGGCTACACCTTC; CDR3: CASSSGTGGLYGYTF
size: many; J: TRBJ2-1; V: TRBV4-2; D: NA; length: 16; DNA: TGTGCCAGCAGCCAAGATGGAACTAGCTCCCACAATGAGCAGTTCTTC; CDR3: CASSQDGTSSHNEQFF
size: NA; J: TRBJ1-3; V: TRBV25-1; D: NA; length: 15; DNA: TGTGCCAGCAGTGAGGCCGGGACAACTGGAAACACCATATATTTT; CDR3: CASSEAGTTGNTIYF
size: NA; J: TRBJ2-7; V: TRBV28; D: NA; length: 12; DNA: TGTGCCAGCAGTTCTGCTCGGGACGAGCAGTACTTC; CDR3: CASSSARDEQYF
size: NA; J: TRBJ2-5; V: TRBV6-5; D: TRBD2; length: 15; DNA: TGTGCCAGCAGTCTACTAGCGGGGGAAGGAGAGACCCAGTACTTC; CDR3: CASSLLAGEGETQYF
size: NA; J: TRBJ1-2; V: TRBV7-9; D: TRBD1; length: 15; DNA: TGTGCCGTCACCAGGGGGGGGCCCTCTAACTATGGCTACACCTTC; CDR3: CAVTRGGPSNYGYTF
size: NA; J: TRBJ2-1; V: TRBV5-1; D: TRBD2; length: 15; DNA: TGCGCCAGCAGCTGGGTAGCGGGGGGATACAATGAGCAGTTCTTC; CDR3: CASSWVAGGYNEQFF
size: NA; J: TRBJ2-1; V: TRBV30; D: TRBD1; length: 16; DNA: TGTGCCTGGAGTGCCCACAGGGGACAGGAAAGTAATGAGCAGTTCTTC; CDR3: CAWSAHRGQESNEQFF
size: once; J: TRBJ1-2; V: TRBV4-3; D: NA; length: 16; DNA: TGCGCCAGCAGTCATCCTGGGAGCCCCCGCTACTATGGCTACACCTTC; CDR3: CASSHPGSPRYYGYTF
size: NA; J: TRBJ2-1; V: TRBV9; D: NA; length: 15; DNA: TGTGCCAGCAGCGTAGAGGGAGTTTCCTACAATGAGCAGTTCTTC; CDR3: CASSVEGVSYNEQFF
size: NA; J: TRBJ2-2; V: TRBV5-8; D: NA; length: 15; DNA: TGTGCCAGCAGCCCAGGGGTAGGGTACACCGGGGAGCTGTTTTTT; CDR3: CASSPGVGYTGELFF